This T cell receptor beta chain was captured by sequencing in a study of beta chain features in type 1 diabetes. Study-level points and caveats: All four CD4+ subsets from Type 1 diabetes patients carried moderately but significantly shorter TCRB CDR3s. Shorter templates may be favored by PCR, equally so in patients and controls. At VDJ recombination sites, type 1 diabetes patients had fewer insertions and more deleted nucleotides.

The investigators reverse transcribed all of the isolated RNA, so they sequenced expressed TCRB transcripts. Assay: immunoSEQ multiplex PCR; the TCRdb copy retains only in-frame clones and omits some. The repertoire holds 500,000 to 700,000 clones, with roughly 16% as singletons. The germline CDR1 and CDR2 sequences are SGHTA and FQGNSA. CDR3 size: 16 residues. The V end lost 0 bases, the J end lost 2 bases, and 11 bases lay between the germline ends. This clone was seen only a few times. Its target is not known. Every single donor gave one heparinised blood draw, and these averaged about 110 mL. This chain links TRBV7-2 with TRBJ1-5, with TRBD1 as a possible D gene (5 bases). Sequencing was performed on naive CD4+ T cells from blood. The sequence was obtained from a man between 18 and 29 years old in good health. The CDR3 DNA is TGTGCCAGCAGCTTAGCACAAAGGGGACGCAATCAGCCCCAGCATTTT. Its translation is CASSLAQRGRNQPQHF.